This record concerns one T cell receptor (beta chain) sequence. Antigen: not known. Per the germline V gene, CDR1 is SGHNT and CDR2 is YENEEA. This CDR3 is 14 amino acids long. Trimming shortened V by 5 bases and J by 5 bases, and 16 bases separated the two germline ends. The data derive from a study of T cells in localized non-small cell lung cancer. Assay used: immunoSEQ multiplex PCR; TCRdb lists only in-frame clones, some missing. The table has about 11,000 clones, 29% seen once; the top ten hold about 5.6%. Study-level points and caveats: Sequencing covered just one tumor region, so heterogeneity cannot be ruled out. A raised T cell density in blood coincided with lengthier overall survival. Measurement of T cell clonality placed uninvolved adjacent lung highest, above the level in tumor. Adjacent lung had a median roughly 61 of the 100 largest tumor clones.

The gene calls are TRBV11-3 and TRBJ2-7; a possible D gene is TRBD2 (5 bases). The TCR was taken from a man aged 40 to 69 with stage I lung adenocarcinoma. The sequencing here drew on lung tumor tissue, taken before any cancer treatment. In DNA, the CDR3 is TGTGCCAGCAGCCAAGTCGGTTGGGGAGACGAGCAGTACTTC. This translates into CASSQVGWGDEQYF.